A selection of T cell receptor beta chains follows, all from one sample in a study of blood T cell repertoires in COVID-19. The protocol was immunoSEQ multiplex PCR, while the TCRdb copy is restricted to in-frame clones and leaves out a portion. The table has about 260,000 clones, more than 80% seen once; the top ten hold approximately 2.5%. Sequenced sample: PBMCs or T cells enriched from blood (not recorded which). All receptors derive from a woman younger than 30 who had recovered from COVID-19. CDR3s include the opening cysteine and the closing phenylalanine or tryptophan. The order of the fields is J gene, CDR3 length, D gene, clone size, V gene, CDR3 DNA, CDR3 protein. The D gene is left open where the match is weak. A clone size is listed for some rows: how often the clone was seen (once, few, many), or a class if it is expanded.

j_gene: TRBJ2-3; len: 15; d_gene: TRBD2; abundance: -; v_gene: TRBV20-1; CDR3nt: TGCAGTGCTAGTGCCACTAGCGGCGGCACAGATACGCAGTATTTT; CDR3aa: CSASATSGGTDTQYF
j_gene: TRBJ2-1; len: 16; d_gene: TRBD2; abundance: -; v_gene: TRBV9; CDR3nt: TGTGCCAGCAGTCGAACGGGGGGGCAGATGTACAATGAGCAGTTCTTC; CDR3aa: CASSRTGGQMYNEQFF
j_gene: TRBJ1-2; len: 15; d_gene: -; abundance: -; v_gene: TRBV5-6; CDR3nt: TGTGCCAGCAGCCCCCCAGGCAATGAAAACTATGGCTACACCTTC; CDR3aa: CASSPPGNENYGYTF
j_gene: TRBJ2-1; len: 14; d_gene: TRBD1; abundance: -; v_gene: TRBV7-9; CDR3nt: TGTGCCAGCAGCTCCCGGGACAGGGGAAATGAGCAGTTCTTC; CDR3aa: CASSSRDRGNEQFF
j_gene: TRBJ2-5; len: 15; d_gene: -; abundance: -; v_gene: TRBV30; CDR3nt: TGTGCCTGGATAAATGAGGGGACTGCCGGGGAGACCCAGTACTTC; CDR3aa: CAWINEGTAGETQYF
j_gene: TRBJ1-2; len: 17; d_gene: TRBD1; abundance: -; v_gene: TRBV9; CDR3nt: TGTGCCAGCAGCGTATCCTCGAGGGACAGGCTTAGGGGTGGCTACACCTTC; CDR3aa: CASSVSSRDRLRGGYTF
j_gene: TRBJ1-1; len: 14; d_gene: -; abundance: -; v_gene: TRBV7-9; CDR3nt: TGTGCCAGCGGCGAGGGGACATCCAACACTGAAGCTTTCTTT; CDR3aa: CASGEGTSNTEAFF
j_gene: TRBJ1-2; len: 15; d_gene: TRBD1; abundance: -; v_gene: TRBV11-2; CDR3nt: TGTGCCAGCAGCCGTACGACAGGGATTAACTATGGCTACACCTTC; CDR3aa: CASSRTTGINYGYTF
j_gene: TRBJ1-6; len: 15; d_gene: TRBD1; abundance: -; v_gene: TRBV14; CDR3nt: TGTGCCAGCAGCCGAGAGGGACAGAGGAATTCACCCCTCCACTTT; CDR3aa: CASSREGQRNSPLHF
j_gene: TRBJ2-3; len: 16; d_gene: -; abundance: -; v_gene: TRBV18; CDR3nt: TGTGCCAGCTCACCCGGGCAGGGGATTAGCACAGATACGCAGTATTTT; CDR3aa: CASSPGQGISTDTQYF
j_gene: TRBJ2-3; len: 13; d_gene: -; abundance: -; v_gene: TRBV9; CDR3nt: TGTGCCAGCAGCGTAGTGAGTGGGAGTACGCAGTATTTT; CDR3aa: CASSVVSGSTQYF
j_gene: TRBJ1-1; len: 12; d_gene: -; abundance: -; v_gene: TRBV19; CDR3nt: TGTGCCAGTTCGATTAGGGGGACTGAAGCTTTCTTT; CDR3aa: CASSIRGTEAFF
j_gene: TRBJ1-2; len: 14; d_gene: TRBD1; abundance: -; v_gene: TRBV2; CDR3nt: TGTGCCAGCAGATCTACAGGGGGCTCATATGGCTACACCTTC; CDR3aa: CASRSTGGSYGYTF
j_gene: TRBJ1-2; len: 15; d_gene: TRBD1; abundance: -; v_gene: TRBV5-6; CDR3nt: TGTGCCAGCAGCTTTCGCGGCGGACAGGGTAATGGCTACACCTTC; CDR3aa: CASSFRGGQGNGYTF
j_gene: TRBJ2-3; len: 14; d_gene: -; abundance: once; v_gene: TRBV6-4; CDR3nt: TGTGCCAGCAGTTCCGAAGGAGGCACAGATACGCAGTATTTT; CDR3aa: CASSSEGGTDTQYF
j_gene: TRBJ1-2; len: 13; d_gene: -; abundance: -; v_gene: TRBV27; CDR3nt: TGTGCCAGCTCTCCCGACAGGAGCTATGGCTACACCTTC; CDR3aa: CASSPDRSYGYTF
j_gene: TRBJ1-6; len: 15; d_gene: TRBD1; abundance: -; v_gene: TRBV14; CDR3nt: TGTGCCAGCAGCCAAGAAGGACAGGGTGTCCCACCCCTCCACTTT; CDR3aa: CASSQEGQGVPPLHF
j_gene: TRBJ1-1; len: 15; d_gene: TRBD1; abundance: -; v_gene: TRBV5-1; CDR3nt: TGCGCCAGCAGCCTGCGACAGGGTTTGTCCACTGAAGCTTTCTTT; CDR3aa: CASSLRQGLSTEAFF
j_gene: TRBJ1-2; len: 13; d_gene: -; abundance: -; v_gene: TRBV27; CDR3nt: TGTGCCAGCAGTTTTTCAGGGGACTATGGCTACACCTTC; CDR3aa: CASSFSGDYGYTF
j_gene: TRBJ2-1; len: 13; d_gene: TRBD2; abundance: -; v_gene: TRBV29-1; CDR3nt: TGCAGCGCCCGCTCTAGCGGGAACAATGAGCAGTTCTTC; CDR3aa: CSARSSGNNEQFF
j_gene: TRBJ2-1; len: 16; d_gene: TRBD1; abundance: -; v_gene: TRBV5-1; CDR3nt: TGCGCCAGCAGCTTGGGCCGGGACAGCCGCTACAATGAGCAGTTCTTC; CDR3aa: CASSLGRDSRYNEQFF
j_gene: TRBJ2-2; len: 14; d_gene: -; abundance: -; v_gene: TRBV5-1; CDR3nt: TGCGCCAGCAAAGAACGGTCGAACACCGGGGAGCTGTTTTTT; CDR3aa: CASKERSNTGELFF
j_gene: TRBJ1-1; len: 14; d_gene: -; abundance: once; v_gene: TRBV5-1; CDR3nt: TGCGCCAGCACCGTGACAGGACCGAACACTGAAGCTTTCTTT; CDR3aa: CASTVTGPNTEAFF
j_gene: TRBJ1-5; len: 14; d_gene: -; abundance: -; v_gene: TRBV30; CDR3nt: TGTGCCTGGGGCTTACAGGGAAGCAATCAGCCCCAGCATTTT; CDR3aa: CAWGLQGSNQPQHF
j_gene: TRBJ1-1; len: 14; d_gene: -; abundance: -; v_gene: TRBV28; CDR3nt: TGTGCCAGCAGTCCCCGGGTCCAGAACACTGAAGCTTTCTTT; CDR3aa: CASSPRVQNTEAFF
j_gene: TRBJ2-7; len: 14; d_gene: TRBD1; abundance: many; v_gene: TRBV5-1; CDR3nt: TGCGCCAGCAGCTCGGGACAGAGTTCCTACGAGCAGTACTTC; CDR3aa: CASSSGQSSYEQYF
j_gene: TRBJ1-5; len: 13; d_gene: -; abundance: -; v_gene: TRBV28; CDR3nt: TGTGCCAGCTTTGGGACTCTCAATCAGCCCCAGCATTTT; CDR3aa: CASFGTLNQPQHF
j_gene: TRBJ1-5; len: 14; d_gene: -; abundance: -; v_gene: TRBV2; CDR3nt: TGTGCCAGCAGAACCGCAGGGCCTGATCAGCCCCAGCATTTT; CDR3aa: CASRTAGPDQPQHF
j_gene: TRBJ1-2; len: 13; d_gene: -; abundance: few; v_gene: TRBV9; CDR3nt: TGTGCCAGCAGCGAACAGGGTCCCTATGGCTACACCTTC; CDR3aa: CASSEQGPYGYTF